The clone carrying this T cell receptor beta chain has only a few counts. This sample is part of a study of response to subunit inactivated influenza vaccine. TCRdb recomputed calls from the RT-PCR reads with MiXCR, one row per CDR3 protein. The data contain 650,000 to 800,000 distinct CDR3 sequences, more than 11% of them seen just once; the ten biggest clones take up around 7%. This sample comprised PBMCs from blood, obtained around two weeks before vaccination. The clonotype originates from a man in his fifties who received an inactivated influenza vaccine.

Written as DNA, the CDR3 is TGTGCCAGCAGCCCAGGGGGGGGCTTAGCAGATACGCAGTATTTT. Translating it yields CASSPGGGLADTQYF. The V and J genes are TRBV7-6 and TRBJ2-3; D is tentatively TRBD1 or TRBD2 (7 bases each). This CDR3 has 15 residues. CDR1 and CDR2 from the germline V gene are SGHVS and FNYEAQ. V lost 5 bases to trimming and J lost 4 bases, with 16 bases between them.